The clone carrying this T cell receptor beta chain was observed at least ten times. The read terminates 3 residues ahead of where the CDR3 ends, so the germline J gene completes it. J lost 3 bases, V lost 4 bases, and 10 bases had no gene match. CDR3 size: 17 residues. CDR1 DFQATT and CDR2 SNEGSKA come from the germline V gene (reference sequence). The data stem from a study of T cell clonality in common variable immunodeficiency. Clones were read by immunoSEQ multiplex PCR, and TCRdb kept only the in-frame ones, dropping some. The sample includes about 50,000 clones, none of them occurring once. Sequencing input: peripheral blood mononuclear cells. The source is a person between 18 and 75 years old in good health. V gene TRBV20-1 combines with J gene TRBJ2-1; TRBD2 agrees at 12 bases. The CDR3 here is CSATTPRTSGIYNEQFF. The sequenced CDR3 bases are TGCAGTGCTACCACACCTCGGACTAGCGGGATCTACAATGAG.